This T cell receptor (beta chain) was profiled in a study of T cells in Graves' hyperthyroidism and ophthalmopathy. The CDR3 runs 14 residues. Trimming removed 6 bases from V and 4 bases from J; junction bases left unmatched: 3. Germline V gene lookup returns CDR1 MNHEY and CDR2 SMNVEV (reference sequence). From RNA transcripts, TCR beta CDR3 regions were amplified. With the HTBI primer set, the TCR CDR3 went through a first round of RT-PCR. One entry per CDR3 protein results from TCRdb running MiXCR on the multiplex PCR reads. The sample holds 540,000 or so distinct CDR3 sequences; about 15% are singletons and the top ten take under 8%. This clonotype was found a few times.

The clonotype was recovered from a woman in her 30s with Graves' hyperthyroidism. The V and J genes are TRBV27 and TRBJ2-7; TRBD2 matches at 13 bases. The specimen sequenced was blood. CDR3 bases: TGTGCCAGCAGGCCGACTAGCGGGAGGTACGAGCAGTACTTC. It specifies CASRPTSGRYEQYF.